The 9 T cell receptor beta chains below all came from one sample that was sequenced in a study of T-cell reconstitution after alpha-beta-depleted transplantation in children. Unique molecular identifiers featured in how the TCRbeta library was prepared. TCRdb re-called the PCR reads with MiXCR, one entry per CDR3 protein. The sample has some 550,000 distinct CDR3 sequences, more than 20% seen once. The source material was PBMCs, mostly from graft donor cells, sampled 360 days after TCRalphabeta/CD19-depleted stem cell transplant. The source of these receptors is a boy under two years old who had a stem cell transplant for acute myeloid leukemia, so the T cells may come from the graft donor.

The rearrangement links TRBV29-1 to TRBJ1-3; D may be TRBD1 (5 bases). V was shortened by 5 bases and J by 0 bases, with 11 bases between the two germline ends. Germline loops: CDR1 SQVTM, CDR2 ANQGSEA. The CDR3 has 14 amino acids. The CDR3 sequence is CSVWDGFSGNTIYF. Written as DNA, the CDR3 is TGCAGCGTTTGGGACGGGTTCTCTGGAAACACCATATATTTT. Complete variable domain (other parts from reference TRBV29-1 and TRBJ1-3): SAVISQKPSRDICQRGTSLTIQCQVDSQVTMMFWYRQQPGQSLTLIATANQGSEATYESGFVIDKFPISRPNLTFSTLTVSNMSPEDSSIYLCSVWDGFSGNTIYFGEGSWLTVV.

CDR3 DNA: TGTGCCAGCAGCTTCGACAGGGGAGACACCGGGGAGCTGTTTTTT. Residues: CASSFDRGDTGELFF. The rearrangement joins TRBV11-2 to TRBJ2-2, with 8 bases that match TRBD1. In germline, CDR1 is SGHAT, CDR2 FQNNGV. CDR3 length equals 15 residues. The J segment lost 3 bases and the V segment lost 3 bases, leaving 3 bases of the junction unmatched.

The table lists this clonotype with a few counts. The CDR3 sequence is CSARRARGPLGEQFF. The CDR3 DNA sequence: TGCAGTGCTAGACGCGCGCGGGGGCCTCTAGGAGAGCAGTTCTTC. This chain connects TRBV20-1 to TRBJ2-1, with a possible D match to TRBD2 (7 bases). The germline V gene has CDR1 DFQATT and CDR2 SNEGSKA (reference sequence). Trimming pared 2 bases from V and 10 bases from J, leaving 21 bases between. The CDR3 spans 15 residues.

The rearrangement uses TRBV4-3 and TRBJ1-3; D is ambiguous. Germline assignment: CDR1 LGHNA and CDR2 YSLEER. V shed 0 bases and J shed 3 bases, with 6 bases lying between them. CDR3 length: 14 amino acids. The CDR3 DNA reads TGCGCCAGCAGCCAAGATCCCTATGGAAACACCATATATTTT. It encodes CASSQDPYGNTIYF.

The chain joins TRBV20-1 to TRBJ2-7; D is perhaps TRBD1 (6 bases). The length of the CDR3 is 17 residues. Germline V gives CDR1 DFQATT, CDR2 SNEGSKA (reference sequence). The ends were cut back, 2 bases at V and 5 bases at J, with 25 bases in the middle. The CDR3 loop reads CSARPAPGQPRVHEQYV. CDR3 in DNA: TGCAGTGCTAGACCCGCACCGGGACAACCGAGAGTCCACGAGCAGTACGTC.

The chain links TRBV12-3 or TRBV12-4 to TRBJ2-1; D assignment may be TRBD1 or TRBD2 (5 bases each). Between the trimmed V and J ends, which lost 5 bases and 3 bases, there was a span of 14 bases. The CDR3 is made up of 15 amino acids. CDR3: CASSGLGTVYNEQFF. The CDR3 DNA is TGTGCCAGCAGTGGACTGGGGACGGTCTACAATGAGCAGTTCTTC.

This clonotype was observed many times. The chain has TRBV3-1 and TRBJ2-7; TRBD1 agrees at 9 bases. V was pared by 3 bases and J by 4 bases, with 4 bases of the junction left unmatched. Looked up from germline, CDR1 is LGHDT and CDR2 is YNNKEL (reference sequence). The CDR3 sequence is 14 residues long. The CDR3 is CASSQDRGKYEQYF. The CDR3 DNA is TGTGCCAGCAGCCAGGACAGGGGTAAATACGAGCAGTACTTC.

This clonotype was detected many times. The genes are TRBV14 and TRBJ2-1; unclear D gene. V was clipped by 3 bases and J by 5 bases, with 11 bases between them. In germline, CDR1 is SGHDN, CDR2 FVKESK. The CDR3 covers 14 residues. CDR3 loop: CASSHYRADNEQFF. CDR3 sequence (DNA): TGTGCCAGCAGCCATTACCGGGCCGACAATGAGCAGTTCTTC. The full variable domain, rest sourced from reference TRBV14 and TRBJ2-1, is EAGVTQFPSHSVIEKGQTVTLRCDPISGHDNLYWYRRVMGKEIKFLLHFVKESKQDESGMPNNRFLAERTGGTYSTLKVQPAELEDSGVYFCASSHYRADNEQFFGPGTRLTVL.

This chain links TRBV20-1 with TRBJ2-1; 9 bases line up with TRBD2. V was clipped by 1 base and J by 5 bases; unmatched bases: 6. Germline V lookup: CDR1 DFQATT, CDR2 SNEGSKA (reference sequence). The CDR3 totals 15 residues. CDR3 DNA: TGCAGTGCTAGAGTAGGAGCGGGGGGTGACAATGAGCAGTTCTTC. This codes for CSARVGAGGDNEQFF.